Below, 25 T cell receptor beta chains from the same sample are listed, as sequenced in a study of Ad26.COV2.S vaccination and SARS-CoV-2 variants. Treatment denoted: over 15 received Ad26.COV2.S at low or high dose, single or two shots; about 5 received placebo; per-sample allocation not given. Sampling happened 63 days after the first vaccine or placebo injection. Measured with immunoSEQ multiplex PCR; TCRdb has only the in-frame clones, and not every one. Among hundreds of thousands of clones, over 75% were seen once, and the ten largest hold roughly 3.1%. Sample: peripheral blood, taken in a trial of Ad26.COV2.S vaccine versus placebo. The source of these receptors is a person between 18 and 65 years old who received the Ad26.COV2.S COVID-19 vaccine or a placebo.

The chain is built from TRBV30 and TRBJ1-6; D possibly corresponds to TRBD1 (5 bases). Trimming stripped 7 bases from V and 6 bases from J, with 19 bases between. The germline V gene has CDR1 GTSNPN and CDR2 SVGIG (reference sequence). The CDR3 has 15 amino acids. For the CDR3, the DNA is TGTGCCTCCTCCTGGGGGGGACTCAGTAATTCACCCCTCCACTTT. Amino acids: CASSWGGLSNSPLHF.

This rearrangement joins TRBV9 to TRBJ2-5, with 13 bases matching TRBD2. Germline CDR1 is SGDLS and CDR2 is YYNGEE. Losses at the gene ends were 0 bases for V and 2 bases for J; bases not matched to a gene: 10. This CDR3 comprises 19 residues. CDR3 nucleotide sequence: TGTGCCAGCAGCGTAGGAAATTCACGACTAGCGGGAGGTCAAGAGACCCAGTACTTC. Translated, it gives CASSVGNSRLAGGQETQYF.

The J gene is TRBJ2-7, the V gene TRBV4-2, with 15 bases fitting TRBD2. Per germline, CDR1 LGHNA and CDR2 YNFKEQ. CDR3 size: 17 residues. Trimming took 2 bases from V and 3 from J; bases not matched to a gene: 5. The CDR3 reads CASSQQGTSGGHYEQYF. DNA for the CDR3: TGTGCCAGCAGCCAACAAGGGACTAGCGGGGGGCACTACGAGCAGTACTTC.

The gene calls are TRBV11-1 and TRBJ2-5; D remains ambiguous. Trimming removed 1 base at V and 5 bases at J, with 11 bases between. In germline, CDR1 is SGHAT, CDR2 FQDESV (reference sequence). This CDR3 has 14 amino acids. The DNA for the CDR3 is TGTGCCAGCAGCTTAGTCCATAGTTCGGAGACCCAGTACTTC. Encoded protein: CASSLVHSSETQYF.

The chain links TRBV6-5 to TRBJ1-2; unclear D gene. This CDR3 is 15 amino acids long. The V end was cut by 4 bases, the J end by 2 bases, with 14 bases between. The V gene's germline CDR1 is MNHEY and CDR2 SVGAGI. The CDR3 region is CASSWTNPSNYGYTF. The CDR3 DNA is TGTGCCAGCAGTTGGACCAACCCCTCCAACTATGGCTACACCTTC.

This clone has a handful of counts. The chain employs TRBV6-4 and TRBJ2-3; D is ambiguous. The CDR3 is 14 amino acids. The V end lost 5 bases, the J end lost 0 bases, and 9 bases lay between the germline ends. In germline, CDR1 is MRHNA, CDR2 SNTAGT. CDR3 amino acids: CASSQDTSTDTQYF. DNA for the CDR3: TGTGCCAGCAGTCAAGATACTAGCACAGATACGCAGTATTTT.

The chain is built from TRBV12-3 or TRBV12-4 and TRBJ2-3; D is uncertain. The V end was cut by 4 bases, the J end by 0 bases, with 5 bases between. The CDR3 runs to 13 residues. DNA for the CDR3: TGTGCCAGCAGTTATTCTAGCACAGATACGCAGTATTTT. Amino acids: CASSYSSTDTQYF.

This chain links TRBV4-3 with TRBJ2-3; the D gene is possibly TRBD2 (5 bases). Trimming took 4 bases from V and 1 from J, leaving 21 bases between them. Germline V CDR1 and CDR2: LGHNA, YSLEER. The CDR3 consists of 18 residues. CDR3 nucleotide sequence: TGCGCCAGCAGCCTTCAAGGTCGGCGAGCCGGGGGCACAGATACGCAGTATTTT. Its protein is CASSLQGRRAGGTDTQYF.

The J gene is TRBJ2-1, the V gene TRBV4-2; the match to TRBD2 covers 8 bases. Trimming at V came to 0 bases and at J to 3 bases, leaving 4 bases not matched to a gene. The CDR3 is 16 residues long. The germline CDR1 and CDR2 sequences are LGHNA and YNFKEQ. CDR3 in DNA: TGTGCCAGCAGCCAAGATAAGGCGGGAGGCTACAATGAGCAGTTCTTC. This encodes CASSQDKAGGYNEQFF.

The chain couples TRBV7-2 to TRBJ1-3; D is unclear. Trimming removed 0 bases at V and 7 bases at J, with 16 bases between. CDR1 and CDR2 from the germline V gene are SGHTA and FQGNSA. The CDR3 spans 16 residues. The CDR3 loop is CASSLATNTQVNTIYF. The CDR3, as DNA: TGTGCCAGCAGCTTAGCCACGAACACGCAAGTGAACACCATATATTTT.

Here the CDR3 DNA reads TGTGCCAGCAGCCCCCGGTTCACCATATATTTT. Amino acids: CASSPRFTIYF. The chain is built from TRBV12-3 or TRBV12-4 and TRBJ1-3; D is unclear. Trimming stripped 6 bases from V and 9 bases from J, with 9 bases between. This CDR3 comprises 11 residues.

This chain joins TRBV6-1 and TRBJ2-4, with a possible D match to TRBD1 (5 bases). V gave up 0 bases and J gave up 1 base, with 7 bases separating them. Germline values: CDR1 MNHNS, CDR2 SASEGT. CDR3 length: 15 amino acids. CDR3 bases: TGTGCCAGCAGTGAAGCAGGGGTGGCCAAAAACATTCAGTACTTC. This sequence encodes CASSEAGVAKNIQYF.

The V and J genes are TRBV5-4 and TRBJ1-4; 8 positions agree with TRBD1. The junction had 4 bases not matched to a gene; V was cut back by 4 bases and J by 8 bases. This CDR3 has 13 residues. CDR1 and CDR2 (germline): SGHNT, YYREEE (reference sequence). The CDR3 nucleotides read TGTGCCAGCAGCGGACAGGGAGGCGAAAAACTGTTTTTT. It codes for CASSGQGGEKLFF.

This chain links TRBV6-5 with TRBJ1-5; D is undetermined. V was pared by 5 bases and J by 6 bases, with 11 bases between. This CDR3 region has 13 residues. The V gene's germline CDR1 is MNHEY and CDR2 SVGAGI. DNA for the CDR3: TGTGCCAGCAGTCCCCAGCTCGGTCAGCCCCAGCATTTT. Amino acids: CASSPQLGQPQHF.

The V gene is TRBV2, the J gene TRBJ2-5, with D unresolved. Germline CDR1 and CDR2: SNHLY and FYNNEI. Trimming stripped 6 bases from V and 0 bases from J, with 11 bases between. The CDR3 spans 14 residues. In DNA form, the CDR3 reads TGTGCCAGCAGCAAAACATACAACCAAGAGACCCAGTACTTC. The encoded protein is CASSKTYNQETQYF.

The chain links TRBV10-3 to TRBJ2-3, with TRBD2 matching 8 bases. CDR3 length: 15 amino acids. CDR1 is ENHRY, CDR2 SYGVKD, per germline. The J segment lost 7 bases and the V segment lost 6 bases, leaving 12 bases of the junction unmatched. CDR3 sequence: CAISPSGPGVYTQYF. The CDR3 nucleotides are TGTGCCATCAGCCCTAGCGGGCCGGGTGTATATACGCAGTATTTT.

The rearrangement joins TRBV5-6 to TRBJ2-1; D is possibly TRBD2 (5 bases). V lost 1 base and J lost 1, with 9 bases in between. Looked up from germline, CDR1 is SGHDT and CDR2 is YYEEEE. The CDR3 loop spans 15 amino acids. CDR3 DNA: TGTGCCAGCAGCTTGCCGGGGTTTTCCTACAATGAGCAGTTCTTC. Translated, it gives CASSLPGFSYNEQFF.

The rearrangement links TRBV11-1 to TRBJ2-6; unclear D gene. V lost 6 bases to trimming and J lost 1 base, with 10 bases between them. The CDR3 is 15 amino acids. The germline gives CDR1 SGHAT, CDR2 FQDESV (reference sequence). In DNA form, the CDR3 reads TGTGCCAGCAGACCCCAAGGATCTGGGGCCAACGTCCTGACTTTC. It specifies CASRPQGSGANVLTF.

The rearrangement uses TRBV29-1 and TRBJ1-1; weak D call: TRBD1 (5 bases). CDR1 and CDR2 from the germline V gene are SQVTM and ANQGSEA. This CDR3 has 12 amino acids. V was cut by 6 bases and J by 4 bases, with 12 bases left in between. The CDR3 loop reads CSVASGTTEAFF. The CDR3 DNA reads TGCAGCGTCGCCTCCGGGACCACTGAAGCTTTCTTT.

This clone was counted only a few times. This chain links TRBV30 with TRBJ1-1, with D possibly TRBD1 on 6 matching bases. Trimming removed 2 bases at V and 1 base at J, with 8 bases between. Per germline, CDR1 GTSNPN and CDR2 SVGIG (reference sequence). There are 13 residues in the CDR3. The CDR3: CAWSPTGNTEAFF. The DNA of the CDR3 is TGTGCCTGGAGTCCGACAGGGAACACTGAAGCTTTCTTT. The full variable domain, completed using reference TRBV30 and TRBJ1-1, is SQTIHQWPATLVQPVGSPLSLECTVEGTSNPNLYWYRQAAGRGLQLLFYSVGIGQISSEVPQNLSASRPQDRQFILSSKKLLLSDSGFYLCAWSPTGNTEAFFGQGTRLTVV.

This chain uses TRBV7-9 with TRBJ1-6; 8 nucleotides line up with TRBD1. V lost 5 bases to trimming and J lost 5 bases; unmatched junction nucleotides: 2. Germline V gives CDR1 SEHNR, CDR2 FQNEAQ (reference sequence). This CDR3 contains 14 residues. The chain's CDR3 is CASSPDRDNSPLHF. Written as DNA, the CDR3 is TGTGCCAGCAGCCCGGACAGGGATAATTCACCCCTCCACTTT.

This clone was observed once. The V call is TRBV27, the J call TRBJ1-1; a weak D match, TRBD1 (5 bases). The germline CDR1 and CDR2 sequences are MNHEY and SMNVEV (reference sequence). V lost 3 bases to trimming and J lost 6 bases, with 14 bases between them. The CDR3 has 14 amino acids. DNA of the CDR3: TGTGCCAGCAGTTTTGATTCGGGGGACGCTGAAGCTTTCTTT. Protein sequence: CASSFDSGDAEAFF.

The gene calls are TRBV19 and TRBJ1-5; D perhaps matches TRBD1 (6 bases). V dropped 5 bases and J dropped 2 bases, with 16 bases sitting between them. The CDR3 totals 16 residues. Germline V gene sequence: CDR1 LNHDA, CDR2 SQIVND (reference sequence). The CDR3 is CASSGNEGVGNQPQHF. CDR3 in DNA: TGTGCCAGTAGTGGAAATGAGGGGGTGGGCAATCAGCCCCAGCATTTT.

Concerning this clone: Distinct nucleotide sequences in the sample also encode this CDR3. The chain carries TRBV27 and TRBJ2-2; TRBD1 agrees at 7 bases. The trim removed 5 bases at V and 0 bases at J, leaving 3 bases unmatched. Per germline, CDR1 MNHEY and CDR2 SMNVEV (reference sequence). CDR3 size: 15 residues. The CDR3: CASSLGTANTGELFF. In DNA, the CDR3 is TGTGCCAGCAGTCTCGGGACAGCGAACACCGGGGAGCTGTTTTTT.

The rearrangement links TRBV15 to TRBJ2-1, with a tentative D call TRBD2 (5 bases). There are 14 residues in the CDR3. The germline V and J ends were trimmed by 4 bases and 5 bases, with 12 bases remaining between them. The germline V gene encodes CDR1 LNHNV and CDR2 YYDKDF (reference sequence). CDR3 loop: CATSKEKTNNEQFF. Here the CDR3 DNA reads TGTGCCACCAGCAAAGAAAAGACTAACAATGAGCAGTTCTTC.